The T cell receptor beta chain under discussion was sequenced for a study of blood T cell repertoires in COVID-19. About the research overall: Spain, Italy and the United States supplied samples that represented acute and convalescent COVID-19. Nucleic acid was either cDNA or gDNA, and it came from T cells, B-cell-depleted T cells, or PBMCs.

Original methodology: How many nucleated cells were present was estimated from reference gene primer amplification. Assay used: immunoSEQ multiplex PCR; TCRdb lists only in-frame clones, some missing. The V and J calls and the clone size are those of that table, but D and trimming were determined from the DNA. The repertoire consists of 350,000 to 450,000 clones, with less than 85% occurring once and the leading ten covering roughly 3.9%. This CDR3 has 14 residues. The V end lost 3 bases, the J end lost 7 bases, and 11 bases lay between the germline ends. Germline-derived CDR1 and CDR2 are SGHRS and YFSETQ.

The V call is TRBV5-1, the J call TRBJ1-6, with unresolved D. The sequencing input was peripheral blood. This TCR was recovered from a woman younger than 35 with acute or convalescent COVID-19. The CDR3 DNA reads as TGCGCCAGCAGCTCTGGGGAGCTCAATTCACCCCTCCACTTT. As protein: CASSSGELNSPLHF.